The present T cell receptor (beta chain) was sequenced within a study of blood T cell repertoires in COVID-19. Study at large: T cells, B-cell-depleted T cells, or PBMCs supplied cDNA or gDNA.

Germline lookup yields CDR1 GTSNPN and CDR2 SVGIG (reference sequence). The CDR3 spans 14 residues. V lost 2 bases and J lost 7, with 18 bases in between. In the original processing: From reference gene primer amplification, estimates of nucleated cell counts were derived. The table came from immunoSEQ multiplex PCR; TCRdb's copy has only in-frame clones and leaves some out. The V and J calls and clone size come from that table; D and trimming were worked out from the DNA. This sample yields some 80,000 clones, of which around four fifths are seen a single time; 9.5% to 10% belongs to the top ten. The sequenced sample was peripheral blood. This chain connects TRBV30 to TRBJ2-7; tentatively, D is TRBD1 (6 bases). The sequence derives from a human donor in a cohort sampled during active COVID-19. The CDR3 DNA reads TGTGCCTGGAGTTTTCGGGACACCCGGGGAGAGCAGTACTTC. It specifies CAWSFRDTRGEQYF.